The next 18 T cell receptor beta chains were all read from a single sample in a study of T-cell reconstitution after alpha-beta-depleted transplantation in children. A TCRbeta library incorporating unique molecular identifiers was prepared. Each CDR3 protein gets one entry after TCRdb re-called the PCR reads with MiXCR. The sample carries about a million distinct CDR3 sequences, less than 30% recorded once. The sequenced sample was PBMCs, mostly from graft donor cells, obtained 360 days after TCRalphabeta/CD19-depleted stem cell transplant. These receptors all come from a boy younger than two who had a stem cell transplant for SCID, so the T cells may come from the graft donor.

This clonotype was counted a few times. The V gene is TRBV25-1, the J gene TRBJ2-1; 9 bases agree with TRBD1. Germline-derived CDR1 and CDR2 are MGHDK and SYGVNS. Trimming removed 5 bases from V and 1 base from J; junction bases left unmatched: 9. This CDR3 is built from 17 residues. CDR3 nucleotide sequence: TGTGCCAGCAGTTGGGGGACAGGGATCGGGTCCTACAATGAGCAGTTCTTC. It is translated as CASSWGTGIGSYNEQFF.

The chain has TRBV29-1 and TRBJ2-3; D not certain. The CDR3 contains 13 residues. V was clipped by 3 bases and J by 0 bases, with 7 bases between them. CDR1 is SQVTM and CDR2 is ANQGSEA in the germline V gene. As DNA, the CDR3 is TGCAGCGTTGACGCGCTTAGCACAGATACGCAGTATTTT. This codes for CSVDALSTDTQYF.

As DNA, the CDR3 is TGTGCCAGCTCAACAAGACTCGGGACTCAGCAAGAGACCCAGTACTTC. It encodes CASSTRLGTQQETQYF. The rearrangement links TRBV18 to TRBJ2-5, with D maybe TRBD2 (6 bases). With 5 bases removed from V and 2 bases from J, the gap between germline ends came to 18 bases. The germline V gene encodes CDR1 KGHSH and CDR2 LQKENI. The CDR3 extends over 16 amino acids.

V is TRBV7-8 and J is TRBJ2-7, with a weak D call TRBD2 (5 bases). CDR1 SGHVS and CDR2 FQNEAQ come from the germline V gene. This CDR3 has 18 residues. Trimming took 7 bases from V and 7 from J, leaving 32 bases between them. The DNA of the CDR3 is TGTGCCAGCACCAGAATGGGGTCTCGCGGGCAGTCCTCCGGGGAGCAGTACTTC. Residues: CASTRMGSRGQSSGEQYF.

This chain connects TRBV4-1 to TRBJ1-1, with D unresolved. The ends were cut back, 2 bases at V and 1 base at J, with 11 bases in the middle. Germline CDR1 and CDR2: MGHRA and YSYEKL. The CDR3 totals 15 residues. Written as DNA, the CDR3 is TGCGCCAGCAGCCAATTTCCTTGGGGGAACACTGAAGCTTTCTTT. The encoded protein is CASSQFPWGNTEAFF.

V gene TRBV5-1 combines with J gene TRBJ2-7; 11 positions agree with TRBD1. The CDR3 extends over 15 amino acids. Germline CDR1 and CDR2: SGHRS and YFSETQ. V shed 4 bases, J shed 2 bases, and the junction held 5 bases outside the gene matches. The CDR3 sequence: CASSPWTGGTYEQYF. Here the CDR3 DNA reads TGCGCCAGCAGCCCATGGACAGGGGGCACCTACGAGCAGTACTTC.

In this sample, this clonotype turned up once. The CDR3 region has the DNA TGCGCCAGCGGGGACTCCAGACCCTCCTACAATGAGCAGTTCTTC. As protein: CASGDSRPSYNEQFF. The V gene is TRBV5-1, the J gene TRBJ2-1, with D perhaps TRBD2 (6 bases). The germline CDR1 and CDR2 sequences are SGHRS and YFSETQ. The CDR3 has 15 amino acids. Trimming shortened V by 7 bases and J by 0 bases, and 14 bases separated the two germline ends.

J is TRBJ2-1 and V is TRBV6-1; 12 bases are shared with TRBD2. V lost 8 bases, J lost 2 bases, and 7 bases stayed unmatched. Germline V gene sequence: CDR1 MNHNS, CDR2 SASEGT. The CDR3 is 16 residues long. The CDR3 nucleotides are TGTGCCAGCCTTAATCTAGCGGGGGGGCCCTACAATGAGCAGTTCTTC. This encodes CASLNLAGGPYNEQFF.

This clonotype was counted between two and nine times. The V and J genes are TRBV5-5 and TRBJ2-7; 9 nucleotides agree with TRBD1. Germline lookup yields CDR1 SGHKS and CDR2 YYEKEE (reference sequence). The length of the CDR3 is 15 residues. The ends lost 0 bases at V and 3 bases at J; junction bases unmatched: 4. The CDR3 DNA is TGTGCCAGCAGCTTGGGGACAGGGGAAAGCTACGAGCAGTACTTC. Translating it yields CASSLGTGESYEQYF.

This clonotype has just a few counts. This sequence joins TRBV7-9 and TRBJ2-2; D call uncertain. Between the trimmed V and J ends, which lost 5 bases and 4 bases, there was a span of 8 bases. The CDR3 is made up of 13 amino acids. CDR1 SEHNR and CDR2 FQNEAQ come from the germline V gene (reference sequence). CDR3 sequence: CASSIGGTGELFF. The CDR3 DNA sequence: TGTGCCAGCAGCATTGGTGGCACCGGGGAGCTGTTTTTT.

This clonotype was seen a few times. This chain joins TRBV12-3 or TRBV12-4 and TRBJ1-4, with 8 positions matching TRBD1. This CDR3 region has 15 residues. With 5 bases clipped from V and 6 bases from J, the junction kept 8 bases outside the gene matches. The CDR3: CASSQPGTGYEKLFF. In nucleotides, the CDR3 is TGTGCCAGCAGTCAGCCGGGGACAGGTTATGAAAAACTGTTTTTT.

J is TRBJ2-3 and V is TRBV6-5; D could derive from TRBD1 or TRBD2 (5 bases each). CDR1 and CDR2 from the germline V gene are MNHEY and SVGAGI. The CDR3 loop spans 12 amino acids. V lost 8 bases and J lost 1, with 7 bases in between. The DNA for the CDR3 is TGTGCCAGCTGGGACCGCACAGATACGCAGTATTTT. This sequence encodes CASWDRTDTQYF.

This clonotype has a handful of counts. The rearrangement uses TRBV18 and TRBJ2-1; D is ambiguous. Germline V gene sequence: CDR1 KGHSH, CDR2 LQKENI. CDR3 size: 15 residues. Trimming left V 6 bases short and J 0 bases short, with 12 bases between. The CDR3 reads CASSPVTPSYNEQFF. CDR3 coding DNA: TGTGCCAGCTCCCCCGTGACCCCCTCCTACAATGAGCAGTTCTTC.

The chain joins TRBV5-5 to TRBJ1-2, with D tentatively TRBD1 (6 bases). This CDR3 contains 15 residues. CDR1 is SGHKS and CDR2 is YYEKEE in the germline V gene (reference sequence). Trimming pared 3 bases from V and 2 bases from J, leaving 14 bases between. The CDR3 nucleotides read TGTGCCAGCAGCTCGACCTACAGGGCGAACTATGGCTACACCTTC. This translates into CASSSTYRANYGYTF.

Of note for this clonotype: Being one base from a much bigger clone, this may be a read error. The chain employs TRBV7-6 and TRBJ1-1; D is undetermined. The CDR3 covers 13 residues. Between the trimmed V and J ends, which lost 2 bases and 1 base, there was a span of 5 bases. Germline V gives CDR1 SGHVS, CDR2 FNYEAQ. The CDR3 region has the DNA TGTGCCAGCAGCTTACACGAGAACACTGAAGCTTTCTTT. Translated: CASSLHENTEAFF.

This rearrangement joins TRBV23-1 to TRBJ1-1; tentative D call: TRBD1 (5 bases). TRBV23-1 carries the ORF label, with uncertain function. V was clipped by 11 bases and J by 10 bases, with 20 bases between them. The CDR3 spans 12 residues. In DNA, the CDR3 is TGCGCCGGCAACCGGCGGGGGTCTTCAGCTTTCTTT. Translating gives CAGNRRGSSAFF.

In its sample, this clonotype was seen a few times. The chain links TRBV15 to TRBJ1-4, with D maybe TRBD1 (6 bases). The CDR3 contains 15 residues. Germline CDR1 reads LNHNV; CDR2 reads YYDKDF (reference sequence). V lost 3 bases and J 5 bases, leaving 13 bases between the germline ends. The CDR3 DNA reads as TGTGCCACCAGCAGGGAGCGGGACAAAAATGAAAAACTGTTTTTT. Residues: CATSRERDKNEKLFF. The variable domain in full, completed from reference TRBV15 and TRBJ1-4, reads DAMVIQNPRYQVTQFGKPVTLSCSQTLNHNVMYWYQQKSSQAPKLLFHYYDKDFNNEADTPDNFQSRRPNTSFCFLDIRSPGLGDTAMYLCATSRERDKNEKLFFGSGTQLSVL.

The chain combines TRBV18 with TRBJ2-3, with D maybe TRBD2 (6 bases). Trimming pared 3 bases from V and 1 base from J, leaving 17 bases between. CDR3 length: 17 residues. Germline lookup yields CDR1 KGHSH and CDR2 LQKENI. The CDR3 region is CASSPSTSPPGTDTQYF. The CDR3 nucleotides are TGTGCCAGCTCACCGTCTACTAGCCCTCCGGGCACAGATACGCAGTATTTT.